Listed here are 22 T cell receptor beta chains from one sample, sequenced in a study of blood T cell repertoires in COVID-19. The repertoire was sequenced with immunoSEQ multiplex PCR; TCRdb's copy has only in-frame clones and lacks some. The sample lists roughly 170,000 clones, 85% to 90% occurring once. Sequenced: peripheral blood. These receptor sequences come from a man aged 40-55 years with active or convalescent COVID-19.

The rearrangement links TRBV6-5 to TRBJ1-2; 7 bases are a match to TRBD1. Germline assignment: CDR1 MNHEY and CDR2 SVGAGI. V lost 6 bases, J lost 2 bases, and 9 bases stayed unmatched. This CDR3 is 15 amino acids long. The CDR3: CASRPGQPPNYGYTF. CDR3 coding DNA: TGTGCCAGCAGGCCGGGACAGCCCCCAAACTATGGCTACACCTTC.

The J gene is TRBJ2-4, the V gene TRBV7-9; D might be TRBD2 (5 bases). This CDR3 is 14 amino acids long. In germline, CDR1 is SEHNR, CDR2 FQNEAQ (reference sequence). V lost 4 bases and J lost 1, with 8 bases in between. The chain's CDR3 is CASSSGFAKNIQYF. The DNA of the CDR3 is TGTGCCAGCAGCTCGGGATTCGCCAAAAACATTCAGTACTTC.

The chain couples TRBV4-1 to TRBJ2-7, with a tentative D call TRBD2 (6 bases). The CDR3 is 20 amino acids. Per germline, CDR1 MGHRA and CDR2 YSYEKL. The ends were cut back, 1 base at V and 5 bases at J, with 30 bases in the middle. CDR3 nucleotide sequence: TGCGCCAGCAGCCAAGCGACCGGGCAGGGACTCCTTAGAGCTTTAGACGAGCAGTACTTC. Translated: CASSQATGQGLLRALDEQYF.

The chain links TRBV2 to TRBJ1-2; D gene unclear. Germline V gene sequence: CDR1 SNHLY, CDR2 FYNNEI. There are 12 residues in the CDR3. The germline V and J ends were trimmed by 4 bases and 2 bases, with 5 bases remaining between them. CDR3 sequence: CASSVVNYGYTF. For the CDR3, the DNA is TGTGCCAGCAGTGTAGTAAACTATGGCTACACCTTC.

This chain joins TRBV24-1 and TRBJ1-2; the match to TRBD1 covers 10 bases. Germline-derived CDR1 and CDR2 are KGHDR and SFDVKD. V shed 4 bases, J shed 7 bases, and the junction held 8 bases outside the gene matches. The CDR3 totals 15 residues. CDR3 residues: CATSDTGTGVSGYTF. DNA for the CDR3: TGTGCCACCAGTGACACCGGGACAGGGGTTAGTGGCTACACCTTC.

The chain couples TRBV11-2 to TRBJ2-5; 7 nucleotides agree with TRBD2. Germline lookup yields CDR1 SGHAT and CDR2 FQNNGV. After removal of 1 base from V and 4 bases from J, the junction contained 3 bases not matched to a gene. CDR3 length: 14 amino acids. The CDR3 nucleotides read TGTGCCAGCAGCTTAGGGGGGGGAGGAGAGACCCAGTACTTC. This sequence encodes CASSLGGGGETQYF.

This chain uses TRBV5-5 with TRBJ2-4; 12 bases match TRBD1. This CDR3 is built from 14 residues. V lost 4 bases to trimming and J lost 9 bases; unmatched junction nucleotides: 5. Germline lookup yields CDR1 SGHKS and CDR2 YYEKEE (reference sequence). CDR3 DNA: TGTGCCAGCAGCCACGGGACAGGGGGCGGCATTCAGTACTTC. This codes for CASSHGTGGGIQYF.

This clone was detected only once. The chain uses TRBV6-5 and TRBJ2-1; 7 bases agree with TRBD2. The ends lost 6 bases at V and 4 bases at J; junction bases unmatched: 9. This CDR3 has 15 amino acids. Germline V lookup: CDR1 MNHEY, CDR2 SVGAGI. Here the CDR3 DNA reads TGTGCCAGCAGCAAGTCTAGCGGCAGGTACAATGAGCAGTTCTTC. It codes for CASSKSSGRYNEQFF.

This clone was counted a single time. The chain carries TRBV5-6 and TRBJ2-1; the D gene is possibly TRBD2 (5 bases). The CDR3 is 13 amino acids. Germline V CDR1 and CDR2: SGHDT, YYEEEE. V was trimmed by 4 bases and J by 8 bases, leaving 13 bases between them. The CDR3 nucleotides are TGTGCCAGCAGCCAACGGGGAGATGATGAGCAGTTCTTC. It translates to CASSQRGDDEQFF.

V is TRBV12-5 and J is TRBJ2-3; D is possibly TRBD2 (5 bases). The V end was cut by 3 bases, the J end by 3 bases, with 13 bases between. In germline, CDR1 is LGHNT, CDR2 FRNRAP. The CDR3 sequence is 15 residues long. CDR3: CASGFSGRPTDTQYF. CDR3 in DNA: TGTGCTAGTGGTTTTTCGGGGAGACCGACAGATACGCAGTATTTT.

The rearrangement uses TRBV12-5 and TRBJ2-1, with D hard to call. V lost 3 bases to trimming and J lost 0 bases, with 12 bases between them. CDR3 length: 16 residues. The V gene's germline CDR1 is LGHNT and CDR2 FRNRAP. CDR3 sequence reads: CASGFRRSSSYNEQFF. In nucleotides, the CDR3 is TGTGCTAGTGGTTTCCGGCGGTCTAGCTCCTACAATGAGCAGTTCTTC.

This chain joins TRBV6-5 and TRBJ2-5, with 7 bases fitting TRBD1. J lost 5 bases, V lost 4 bases, and 4 bases had no gene match. CDR1 and CDR2 (germline): MNHEY, SVGAGI. This CDR3 spans 13 amino acids. DNA of the CDR3: TGTGCCAGCAGTTCAACAGGGGCCGAGACCCAGTACTTC. This gives the protein CASSSTGAETQYF.

The rearrangement joins TRBV15 to TRBJ2-3; tentative D call: TRBD2 (6 bases). Germline loops: CDR1 LNHNV, CDR2 YYDKDF (reference sequence). The V gene lost 1 base and the J gene lost 4 bases, with 9 bases spanning the gap. The CDR3 runs to 14 residues. DNA for the CDR3: TGTGCCACCAGCAGAGTTGGAGGGGCAGATACGCAGTATTTT. It specifies CATSRVGGADTQYF.

The genes are TRBV10-2 and TRBJ2-5; 7 positions agree with TRBD2. Per germline, CDR1 WSHSY and CDR2 SAAADI. The CDR3 spans 14 residues. J lost 4 bases, V lost 3 bases, and 5 bases had no gene match. CDR3 residues: CASSDPGGSETQYF. As DNA, the CDR3 is TGCGCCAGCAGTGACCCCGGGGGGTCAGAGACCCAGTACTTC.

V gene TRBV27 combines with J gene TRBJ1-3, with TRBD1 as a possible D gene (6 bases). Germline assignment: CDR1 MNHEY and CDR2 SMNVEV (reference sequence). V gave up 2 bases and J gave up 2 bases, with 7 bases separating them. CDR3 size: 14 residues. CDR3 sequence (DNA): TGTGCCAGCAGTTTAAGGGGGACTGGAAACACCATATATTTT. As protein: CASSLRGTGNTIYF.

The CDR3 DNA is TGTGCCAGCAGCACCCAGGGGCAGGGCTATGGCTACACCTTC. This sequence encodes CASSTQGQGYGYTF. This chain connects TRBV5-6 to TRBJ1-2; a possible D gene is TRBD1 (6 bases). V lost 4 bases and J lost 4, with 14 bases in between. CDR1 is SGHDT and CDR2 is YYEEEE in the germline V gene. This CDR3 contains 14 residues. Based on the CDR3 plus reference TRBV5-6 and TRBJ1-2, the full variable domain is DAGVTQSPTHLIKTRGQQVTLRCSPKSGHDTVSWYQQALGQGPQFIFQYYEEEERQRGNFPDRFSGHQFPNYSSELNVNALLLGDSALYLCASSTQGQGYGYTFGSGTRLTVV.

This chain links TRBV6-1 with TRBJ2-2; TRBD2 might be the D (5 bases). The CDR3 is made up of 15 amino acids. Germline V gives CDR1 MNHNS, CDR2 SASEGT. Trimming removed 0 bases from V and 6 bases from J, with 11 bases in between. The CDR3 sequence: CASSEAGLLAGELFF. Here the CDR3 DNA reads TGTGCCAGCAGTGAAGCCGGACTCCTGGCCGGGGAGCTGTTTTTT.

V is TRBV3-1 (or the pseudogene TRBV3-2) and J is TRBJ2-1; TRBD2 matches at 9 bases. The CDR3 is 15 amino acids. The V segment lost 3 bases and the J segment 3 bases; nucleotides outside the gene matches: 3. Germline CDR1 and CDR2: LGHDT and YNNKEL (reference sequence). The CDR3 sequence: CASSQAGGFYNEQFF. The CDR3 DNA is TGTGCCAGCAGCCAGGCGGGGGGGTTCTACAATGAGCAGTTCTTC.

Here the CDR3 reads CASGLWATEAFF. The CDR3 bases are TGTGCTAGTGGTTTGTGGGCGACTGAAGCTTTCTTT. V gene TRBV12-5 combines with J gene TRBJ1-1, with D unresolved. The CDR3 consists of 12 residues. Germline V gene sequence: CDR1 LGHNT, CDR2 FRNRAP. V was pared by 2 bases and J by 5 bases, with 6 bases between. Drawing the rest from reference TRBV12-5 and TRBJ1-1, the complete variable domain is DARVTQTPRHKVTEMGQEVTMRCQPILGHNTVFWYRQTMMQGLELLAYFRNRAPLDDSGMPKDRFSAEMPDATLATLKIQPSEPRDSAVYFCASGLWATEAFFGQGTRLTVV.

This clone has just a few counts. The rearrangement links TRBV2 to TRBJ2-5; possible D gene TRBD2, 6 bases. CDR1 and CDR2 from the germline V gene are SNHLY and FYNNEI. The CDR3 runs to 13 residues. V lost 7 bases and J 3 bases, leaving 12 bases between the germline ends. Here the CDR3 reads CASIQPGEETQYF. In DNA form, the CDR3 reads TGTGCCAGCATCCAGCCGGGGGAAGAGACCCAGTACTTC.

This clone has just one count. This chain joins TRBV29-1 and TRBJ2-3; 9 bases are shared with TRBD1. V shed 6 bases and J 1 base; nucleotides not matched to a gene: 2. The V gene's germline CDR1 is SQVTM and CDR2 ANQGSEA. The CDR3 covers 13 residues. The CDR3 is CSVRTGGTDTQYF. In DNA, the CDR3 is TGCAGCGTCAGGACAGGGGGCACAGATACGCAGTATTTT.

The chain recombines TRBV5-6 with TRBJ2-7; D is possibly TRBD1 (6 bases). Trimming stripped 0 bases from V and 5 bases from J, with 12 bases between. The CDR3 is 14 amino acids. Germline lookup yields CDR1 SGHDT and CDR2 YYEEEE. Written as DNA, the CDR3 is TGTGCCAGCAGCTTGGGTCAGGGGTACGACGAGCAGTACTTC. Protein product: CASSLGQGYDEQYF.